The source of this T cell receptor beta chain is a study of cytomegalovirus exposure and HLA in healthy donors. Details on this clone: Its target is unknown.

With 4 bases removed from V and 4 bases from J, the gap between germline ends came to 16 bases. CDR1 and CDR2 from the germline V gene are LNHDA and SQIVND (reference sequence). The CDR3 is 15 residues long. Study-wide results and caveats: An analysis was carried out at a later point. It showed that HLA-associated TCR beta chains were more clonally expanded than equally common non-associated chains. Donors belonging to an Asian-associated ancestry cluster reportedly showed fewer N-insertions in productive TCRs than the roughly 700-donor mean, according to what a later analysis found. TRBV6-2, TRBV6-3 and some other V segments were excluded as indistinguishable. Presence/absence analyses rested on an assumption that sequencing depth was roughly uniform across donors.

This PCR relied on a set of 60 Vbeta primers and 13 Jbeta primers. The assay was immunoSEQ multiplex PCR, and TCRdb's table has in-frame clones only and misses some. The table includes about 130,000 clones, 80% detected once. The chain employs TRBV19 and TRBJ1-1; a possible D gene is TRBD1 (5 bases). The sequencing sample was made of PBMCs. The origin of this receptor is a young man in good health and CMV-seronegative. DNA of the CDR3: TGTGCCAGTAGTAGTGGAGGGACCCAGGGCACTGAAGCTTTCTTT. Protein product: CASSSGGTQGTEAFF.